These 19 T cell receptor beta chains came from one sample sequenced in a study of blood T cells in healthy people across ages. The authors ran a second PCR of about 7 to 11 cycles using a sample-barcoded 5' primer and a J-beta primer mix. TCRdb processed the 5' RACE reads anew with MiXCR; each CDR3 protein has one entry. This table has roughly 1.5 million distinct CDR3 sequences, approximately 42% appearing once. Sequences were obtained from blood. These receptors all stem from a woman under 30 in good health.

This rearrangement joins TRBV20-1 to TRBJ1-2; 12 bases map to TRBD1. V lost 6 bases, J lost 7 bases, and 9 bases stayed unmatched. Germline loops: CDR1 DFQATT, CDR2 SNEGSKA (reference sequence). This CDR3 is built from 14 residues. The CDR3 spells CSAPLGQGARGYTF. CDR3 sequence (DNA): TGCAGTGCCCCACTGGGACAGGGGGCCCGTGGCTACACCTTC.

A few counts support this clonotype. The chain employs TRBV28 and TRBJ1-5, with D tentatively TRBD1 (6 bases). V gave up 6 bases and J gave up 6 bases, with 12 bases separating them. CDR1 and CDR2 from the germline V gene are MDHEN and SYDVKM. This CDR3 has 13 amino acids. As DNA, the CDR3 is TGTGCCAGCAGGGAAGGACAGATTCAGCCCCAGCATTTT. Its translation: CASREGQIQPQHF.

The J gene is TRBJ2-5, the V gene TRBV27; a weak D match, TRBD2 (5 bases). With the DNA end fitting TRBJ2-7 better, the J assignment may be wrong. CDR1 MNHEY and CDR2 SMNVEV come from the germline V gene (reference sequence). The CDR3 covers 15 residues. DNA of the CDR3: TGTGCCAGCAGTTCAGGACTCCGGCCCTACTACGAGCAGTACTTC. Protein product: CASSSGLRPYYEQYF.

The chain uses TRBV2 and TRBJ2-3; TRBD1 matches 7 bases. The germline V gene has CDR1 SNHLY and CDR2 FYNNEI. The CDR3 runs to 16 residues. V shed 8 bases and J 2 bases; nucleotides not matched to a gene: 13. The CDR3 protein is CASSKGQGELTDTQYF. The CDR3 DNA is TGTGCCAGCTCTAAGGGGCAGGGGGAACTCACAGATACGCAGTATTTT.

This chain connects TRBV9 to TRBJ2-4, with D tentatively TRBD1 (5 bases). With the DNA end fitting TRBJ2-5 better, the J assignment may be wrong. This CDR3 has 16 amino acids. Germline CDR1 reads SGDLS; CDR2 reads YYNGEE. In DNA, the CDR3 is TGTGCCAGCAGCGTCACCGTGGGGCAGAGTCAAGAGACCCAGTACTTC. This sequence encodes CASSVTVGQSQETQYF.

This clonotype was recorded a few times. The V call is TRBV5-1, the J call TRBJ2-5; TRBD1 agrees at 9 bases. The germline gives CDR1 SGHRS, CDR2 YFSETQ. The V gene end was trimmed by 6 bases and the J gene end by 11 bases; junction bases not matched to a gene: 20. This CDR3 is built from 16 residues. The CDR3 loop reads CASISSPGQGTNEQYF. CDR3 DNA sequence: TGCGCCAGCATTTCCTCCCCGGGACAGGGAACGAATGAGCAGTACTTC.

The table lists this clonotype with a few counts. The chain links TRBV29-1 to TRBJ2-2, with a tentative D call TRBD1 (6 bases). CDR1 and CDR2 from the germline V gene are SQVTM and ANQGSEA. With 4 bases removed from V and 8 bases from J, the gap between germline ends came to 20 bases. There are 15 residues in the CDR3. The CDR3 sequence: CSVAYGNRVSGELFF. For the CDR3, the DNA is TGCAGCGTTGCCTACGGGAACAGGGTTTCGGGGGAGCTGTTTTTT.

The chain has TRBV6-5 and TRBJ2-5, with TRBD2 identical over 10 bases. The CDR3 runs 15 residues. The V gene end was trimmed by 5 bases and the J gene end by 1 base; junction bases not matched to a gene: 4. Germline CDR1 MNHEY, CDR2 SVGAGI. The CDR3 coding sequence is TGTGCCAGCAGTACATGGACTAGCGGCCAAGAGACCCAGTACTTC. Amino acid sequence: CASSTWTSGQETQYF.

This clonotype was detected only a few times. A much larger clone lies one base from this, so it may be a read error. V is TRBV15 and J is TRBJ2-1; D is ambiguous. Trimming removed 0 bases from V and 3 bases from J, with 3 bases in between. The CDR3 has 13 amino acids. The germline gives CDR1 LNHNV, CDR2 YYDKDF (reference sequence). CDR3 nucleotides: TGTGCCACCAGCAGAGATTTCTACAATGAGCAGTTCTTC. The encoded protein is CATSRDFYNEQFF.

In this sample, this clonotype turned up a few times. The chain combines TRBV5-1 with TRBJ1-2; no definite D call. This CDR3 is 14 amino acids long. CDR1 and CDR2 from the germline V gene are SGHRS and YFSETQ. Trimming pared 0 bases from V and 3 bases from J, leaving 9 bases between. Here the CDR3 reads CASSLGFPHYGYTF. The CDR3 DNA reads TGCGCCAGCAGCTTGGGTTTCCCACACTATGGCTACACCTTC.

V gene TRBV12-3 or TRBV12-4 combines with J gene TRBJ1-5, with TRBD1 matching over 8 bases. The CDR3 contains 18 residues. Losses at the gene ends were 5 bases for V and 9 bases for J; bases not matched to a gene: 21. The CDR3 region is CASSQRDRPRAQVSPQHF. The CDR3, as DNA: TGTGCCAGCAGTCAAAGGGACAGGCCCCGCGCCCAGGTCTCGCCCCAGCATTTT.

V usage is TRBV2 and J usage is TRBJ2-3; D is unclear. The CDR3 consists of 13 residues. CDR1 SNHLY and CDR2 FYNNEI come from the germline V gene. V was shortened by 6 bases and J by 1 base, with 8 bases between the two germline ends. CDR3 nucleotide sequence: TGTGCCAGCAGGCCGACTCGCACAGATACGCAGTATTTT. This codes for CASRPTRTDTQYF.

This chain uses TRBV20-1 with TRBJ1-2, with TRBD1 as a possible D gene (6 bases). The CDR3 contains 15 residues. Germline-derived CDR1 and CDR2 are DFQATT and SNEGSKA (reference sequence). The CDR3, as DNA: TGCAGGGGGGGCGCTCAACAGGTCACTAACTATGGCTACACCTTC. It specifies CRGGAQQVTNYGYTF.

This clonotype was seen more than once but under ten times. The CDR3 protein is CASSDQGKSQPQHF. CDR3 nucleotides: TGTGCCAGCAGTGACCAGGGGAAGAGTCAGCCCCAGCATTTT. The rearrangement joins TRBV27 to TRBJ1-5; tentatively, D is TRBD1 (6 bases). V lost 5 bases and J 6 bases, leaving 14 bases between the germline ends. In germline, CDR1 is MNHEY, CDR2 SMNVEV (reference sequence). The CDR3 extends over 14 amino acids.

This clonotype was seen a few times. V and J are TRBV13 and TRBJ2-6; D gene uncertain. CDR3 size: 11 residues. V lost 0 bases to trimming and J lost 14 bases, with 5 bases between them. Germline V gene lookup returns CDR1 PRHDT and CDR2 FYEKMQ (reference sequence). As DNA, the CDR3 is TGTGCCAGCAGCTTAGGGCGTATCCTGACTTTC. The encoded protein is CASSLGRILTF. Using reference TRBV13 and TRBJ2-6 for the parts outside the CDR3, the full variable domain is AAGVIQSPRHLIKEKRETATLKCYPIPRHDTVYWYQQGPGQDPQFLISFYEKMQSDKGSIPDRFSAQQFSDYHSELNMSSLELGDSALYFCASSLGRILTFGAGSRLTVL.

This clonotype was detected a few times. The V and J genes are TRBV7-2 and TRBJ2-3; 13 nucleotides line up with TRBD2. Per germline, CDR1 SGHTA and CDR2 FQGNSA. The CDR3 length is 18 residues. V trimming: 0 bases; J trimming: 5 bases; junction bases outside the gene matches: 8. The CDR3 loop is CASSLANDGTSGVDTQYF. The CDR3 nucleotides read TGTGCCAGCAGCTTAGCAAATGATGGGACTAGCGGGGTAGATACGCAGTATTTT. The full variable domain, its missing parts supplied by reference TRBV7-2 and TRBJ2-3, is GAGVSQSPSNKVTEKGKDVELRCDPISGHTALYWYRQSLGQGLEFLIYFQGNSAPDKSGLPSDRFSAERTGGSVSTLTIQRTQQEDSAVYLCASSLANDGTSGVDTQYFGPGTRLTVL.

The chain has TRBV12-3 or TRBV12-4 and TRBJ2-3; tentatively, D is TRBD2 (5 bases). CDR3 size: 12 residues. Trimming shortened V by 5 bases and J by 8 bases, and 11 bases separated the two germline ends. CDR3: CASSTGFGTQYF. For the CDR3, the DNA is TGTGCCAGCAGTACGGGGTTTGGTACGCAGTATTTT.

The V and J genes are TRBV7-2 and TRBJ1-6; possibly TRBD1 for D (6 bases). There are 14 residues in the CDR3. Trimming shortened V by 5 bases and J by 13 bases, and 18 bases separated the two germline ends. Germline values: CDR1 SGHTA, CDR2 FQGNSA. The CDR3 region is CASSTQGTWAPLHF. The CDR3 DNA reads TGTGCCAGCAGCACCCAGGGGACGTGGGCGCCCCTCCACTTT.

There are a few counts of this clonotype. The V gene is TRBV4-1, the J gene TRBJ2-1, with D unclear. This CDR3 is 14 amino acids long. Germline CDR1 is MGHRA and CDR2 is YSYEKL. V was clipped by 1 base and J by 4 bases, with 8 bases between them. This CDR3 is CASSQVPEYNEQFF. The DNA for the CDR3 is TGCGCCAGCAGCCAAGTGCCCGAGTACAATGAGCAGTTCTTC.